Listed below are T cell receptor beta chains from one sample, sequenced in a study of blood T cell repertoires in COVID-19. The repertoire was sequenced with immunoSEQ multiplex PCR; TCRdb's copy has only in-frame clones and lacks some. The sample consists of hundreds of thousands of clones, about nine tenths of them appearing once. The sequencing sample was made of peripheral blood. The receptors come from a woman aged 25 to 45 with active or convalescent COVID-19. Both conserved end residues are part of each CDR3. Each record gives: CDR3 DNA, CDR3 protein, V gene, clone size, D gene, J gene. A D gene is named only where the DNA matches it firmly. Clone size is stated in some rows and not others, as once, few, many or a class when expanded.

DNA: TGTGCCAGCAGCGGACATGAACCCGAGCAGTACTTC; CDR3: CASSGHEPEQYF; V: TRBV6-6; size: NA; D: NA; J: TRBJ2-7
DNA: TGTGCCAGCAGCTTAGCGCCAGGGAAAATGATAGCTAACTATGGCTACACCTTC; CDR3: CASSLAPGKMIANYGYTF; V: TRBV7-9; size: NA; D: NA; J: TRBJ1-2
DNA: TGTGCCAGTAGTATTGGGCGGGGTGGCACAGATACGCAGTATTTT; CDR3: CASSIGRGGTDTQYF; V: TRBV19; size: NA; D: NA; J: TRBJ2-3
DNA: TGTGCCAGCAGCTACCGGACAGGGGACTACGAGCAGTACTTC; CDR3: CASSYRTGDYEQYF; V: TRBV7-8; size: once; D: TRBD1; J: TRBJ2-7
DNA: TGTGCCAGCAGTCCGGGACTAGCGGGGGGATACACCAATGAGCAGTTCTTC; CDR3: CASSPGLAGGYTNEQFF; V: TRBV27; size: NA; D: TRBD2; J: TRBJ2-1
DNA: TGTGCCAGCAGCCACTCGACAGGGCCAAATGAAAAACTGTTTTTT; CDR3: CASSHSTGPNEKLFF; V: TRBV3-1/TRBV3-2; size: once; D: TRBD1; J: TRBJ1-4
DNA: TGTGCCAGCAGCGCAGCGACAGGGAGCTCCTACGAGCAGTACTTC; CDR3: CASSAATGSSYEQYF; V: TRBV7-6; size: NA; D: TRBD1; J: TRBJ2-7
DNA: TGTGCCAGCAGCGCTGGCTTCGGGAGCTCCTACGAGCAGTACTTC; CDR3: CASSAGFGSSYEQYF; V: TRBV9; size: NA; D: NA; J: TRBJ2-7
DNA: TGCGCCAGCAGCTCGGGACAGGAGAATTCACCCCTCCACTTT; CDR3: CASSSGQENSPLHF; V: TRBV5-1; size: NA; D: TRBD1; J: TRBJ1-6
DNA: TGTGCCAGCAGCTTAGTATCTACAGGCCTATGGGACGAGCAGTACTTC; CDR3: CASSLVSTGLWDEQYF; V: TRBV7-2; size: NA; D: NA; J: TRBJ2-7
DNA: TGTGCCAGCAAATTCCTGAACACCGGGGAGCTGTTTTTT; CDR3: CASKFLNTGELFF; V: TRBV6-5; size: NA; D: NA; J: TRBJ2-2
DNA: TGTGCCAGCAAGGGGGCTAGTGGCTACACCTTC; CDR3: CASKGASGYTF; V: TRBV6-5; size: NA; D: TRBD1; J: TRBJ1-2
DNA: TGTGCCAGCAGCTTAGGGGAGGCTTTGTTTTATTCACCCCTCCACTTT; CDR3: CASSLGEALFYSPLHF; V: TRBV7-6; size: NA; D: NA; J: TRBJ1-6
DNA: TGTGCCAGTAGGCTAGCGGATACTTCCTACGAGCAGTACTTC; CDR3: CASRLADTSYEQYF; V: TRBV19; size: NA; D: TRBD2; J: TRBJ2-7
DNA: TGTGCCAGCAGACAGCCGGGACAGGGGGCGTCAAATGAGCAGTTCTTC; CDR3: CASRQPGQGASNEQFF; V: TRBV13; size: NA; D: TRBD1; J: TRBJ2-1
DNA: TGTGCCAGCAGGGGCGCAGGGACTAGCGGGAGAGCCAATGAGCAGTTCTTC; CDR3: CASRGAGTSGRANEQFF; V: TRBV27; size: few; D: TRBD2; J: TRBJ2-1
DNA: TGTGCCAGCAGTCCAGGGATGGGTGGCTACACCTTC; CDR3: CASSPGMGGYTF; V: TRBV28; size: NA; D: NA; J: TRBJ1-2
DNA: TGTGCCAGCCTCGGACAGGGAATTGGGAACACTGAAGCTTTCTTT; CDR3: CASLGQGIGNTEAFF; V: TRBV5-5; size: NA; D: TRBD1; J: TRBJ1-1
DNA: TGTGCCAGTAGTAAACAGTCTAGCAATCAGCCCCAGCATTTT; CDR3: CASSKQSSNQPQHF; V: TRBV19; size: NA; D: NA; J: TRBJ1-5
DNA: TGTGCCAGTAGTATAATGGCAGGGATTCAAGAGACCCAGTACTTC; CDR3: CASSIMAGIQETQYF; V: TRBV19; size: NA; D: NA; J: TRBJ2-5
DNA: TGTGCCAGTAGTCCGGGAGACGGACAGGTCGGCACTGAAGCTTTCTTT; CDR3: CASSPGDGQVGTEAFF; V: TRBV19; size: NA; D: TRBD1; J: TRBJ1-1
DNA: TGTGCCAGCACCTCGTTGGGAGAGAACACAGATACGCAGTATTTT; CDR3: CASTSLGENTDTQYF; V: TRBV11-2; size: NA; D: NA; J: TRBJ2-3
DNA: TGTGCCAGCAGCTGGACAGGGAGAAACACCGGGGAGCTGTTTTTT; CDR3: CASSWTGRNTGELFF; V: TRBV6-5; size: once; D: TRBD1; J: TRBJ2-2
DNA: TGTGCCAGCTCACCCCGGGGGGATACGCAGTATTTT; CDR3: CASSPRGDTQYF; V: TRBV18; size: NA; D: NA; J: TRBJ2-3
DNA: TGCGCCAGTGGACAGGGGGCCCGGGTAGATACGCAGTATTTT; CDR3: CASGQGARVDTQYF; V: TRBV5-1; size: NA; D: TRBD1; J: TRBJ2-3
DNA: TGTGCCAGCAGCTTGTTAGCGGGTAGAGATACGCAGTATTTT; CDR3: CASSLLAGRDTQYF; V: TRBV7-2; size: NA; D: TRBD2; J: TRBJ2-3
DNA: TGCAGTGCTAGTCAACAGTCTAGCACAGATACGCAGTATTTT; CDR3: CSASQQSSTDTQYF; V: TRBV20-1; size: NA; D: NA; J: TRBJ2-3
DNA: TGCGCCAGCAGCCCACTAGCGGGAGGGTACGAGCAGTACTTC; CDR3: CASSPLAGGYEQYF; V: TRBV4-1; size: NA; D: TRBD2; J: TRBJ2-7
DNA: TGTGCAAGTCGCTTAGACCCACAGGGCCCTTACTATGGCTACACCTTC; CDR3: CASRLDPQGPYYGYTF; V: TRBV12-2; size: NA; D: NA; J: TRBJ1-2
DNA: TGTGCCAGCAGTATGGGACAGAACTATGGCTACACCTTC; CDR3: CASSMGQNYGYTF; V: TRBV2; size: once; D: TRBD1; J: TRBJ1-2
DNA: TGTGCCAGCAGTTATCGAGAGTCGAACACTGAAGCTTTCTTT; CDR3: CASSYRESNTEAFF; V: TRBV6-5; size: NA; D: NA; J: TRBJ1-1
DNA: TGTGCCAGCAGCTTGAGGCAGGGCTTGAATGAAAAACTGTTTTTT; CDR3: CASSLRQGLNEKLFF; V: TRBV5-5; size: NA; D: NA; J: TRBJ1-4
DNA: TGTGCCAGCAGTGAGGCTGGGGGGGGGACCTATGGCTACACCTTC; CDR3: CASSEAGGGTYGYTF; V: TRBV25-1; size: NA; D: NA; J: TRBJ1-2
DNA: TGTGCCAGTTCCTCCCCGGCGGGAAGCTCCTACAATGAGCAGTTCTTC; CDR3: CASSSPAGSSYNEQFF; V: TRBV19; size: NA; D: NA; J: TRBJ2-1
DNA: TGTGCCAGCAGTCCAAGAGGCAGGGAACATGAAAAACTGTTTTTT; CDR3: CASSPRGREHEKLFF; V: TRBV27; size: NA; D: NA; J: TRBJ1-4
DNA: TGTGCCAGCAGCCGGCTCTCGGGGGGAGAGGAGACCCAGTACTTC; CDR3: CASSRLSGGEETQYF; V: TRBV14; size: NA; D: TRBD2; J: TRBJ2-5
DNA: TGCGCCAGCAGCCCTCAGGGAGGGGGGCTTGGGCTATCGTCCTACGAGCAGTACTTC; CDR3: CASSPQGGGLGLSSYEQYF; V: TRBV5-1; size: NA; D: NA; J: TRBJ2-7
DNA: TGTGCCAGTCGTGCTTCAGGGGGTCAGCCCCAGCATTTT; CDR3: CASRASGGQPQHF; V: TRBV12-3/TRBV12-4; size: NA; D: TRBD1; J: TRBJ1-5
DNA: TGTGCCAGCAGCCAGGGGACGGGGGACGGGACCCAGTACTTC; CDR3: CASSQGTGDGTQYF; V: TRBV7-8; size: NA; D: NA; J: TRBJ2-5
DNA: TGTGCCAGCAGTGAAAAGGGGGTCCGCACAGATACGCAGTATTTT; CDR3: CASSEKGVRTDTQYF; V: TRBV6-1; size: few; D: NA; J: TRBJ2-3
DNA: TGTGCCAGCAGCTTAGGGGACATGATCTCAGGTGGCTACACCTTC; CDR3: CASSLGDMISGGYTF; V: TRBV11-1; size: NA; D: NA; J: TRBJ1-2
DNA: TGTGCCATCAGTGAACACAGGGATACCACCGGGGAGCTGTTTTTT; CDR3: CAISEHRDTTGELFF; V: TRBV10-3; size: NA; D: NA; J: TRBJ2-2
DNA: TGTGCCAGCAGAACGAGGGACAGCTATGGCTACACCTTC; CDR3: CASRTRDSYGYTF; V: TRBV28; size: once; D: TRBD1; J: TRBJ1-2
DNA: TGTGCCAGCAGCTTACGGGGATACCAAGAGACCCAGTACTTC; CDR3: CASSLRGYQETQYF; V: TRBV7-8; size: NA; D: NA; J: TRBJ2-5
DNA: TGCGCCAGCATGATGGCAGGAGGAAACACCATATATTTT; CDR3: CASMMAGGNTIYF; V: TRBV5-1; size: NA; D: NA; J: TRBJ1-3
DNA: TGTGCCAGCAGCTTGGGAGGCGGGGCCAACGTCCTGACTTTC; CDR3: CASSLGGGANVLTF; V: TRBV5-6; size: NA; D: NA; J: TRBJ2-6